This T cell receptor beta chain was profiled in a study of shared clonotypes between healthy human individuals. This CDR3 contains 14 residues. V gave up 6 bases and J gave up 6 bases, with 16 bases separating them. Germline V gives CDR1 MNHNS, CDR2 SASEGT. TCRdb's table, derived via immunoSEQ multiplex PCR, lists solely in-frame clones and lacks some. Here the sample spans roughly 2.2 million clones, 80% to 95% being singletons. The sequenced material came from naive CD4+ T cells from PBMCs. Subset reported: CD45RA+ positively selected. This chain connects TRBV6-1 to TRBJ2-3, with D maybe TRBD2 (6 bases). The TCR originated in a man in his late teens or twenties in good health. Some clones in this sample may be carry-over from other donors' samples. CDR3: CASRGWQAGDTQYF. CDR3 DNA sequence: TGTGCCAGCAGGGGCTGGCAGGCGGGGGATACGCAGTATTTT.